This T cell receptor beta chain emerged from a study of blood T cell dynamics during melanoma immunotherapy. The germline V gene has CDR1 MDHEN and CDR2 SYDVKM. The CDR3 length is 14 residues. The V gene end was trimmed by 4 bases and the J gene end by 3 bases; junction bases not matched to a gene: 6. Time point defined: pre-treatment baseline. The protocol was immunoSEQ multiplex PCR, while the TCRdb copy is restricted to in-frame clones and leaves out a portion. The top ten clones hold 1.7% of a sample with 3,900 or so clones, less than 98% of them seen once. The sample in question was effector memory CD8+ T cells from blood, obtained from a patient treated with checkpoint blockade. The receptor was derived from a human donor with melanoma. The V gene is TRBV28, the J gene TRBJ2-7; 7 positions agree with TRBD2. The CDR3 coding sequence is TGTGCCAGCAGTTACTGGCGGGAGTTCTACGAGCAGTACTTC. It encodes CASSYWREFYEQYF.